This record covers a single TCR beta chain. The CDR3 runs 15 residues. Between the trimmed V and J ends, which lost 1 base and 4 bases, there was a span of 13 bases. Germline CDR1 and CDR2: MGHRA and YSYEKL. This record comes from a study of blood T cell repertoires in COVID-19. About the research overall: The analysed material was cDNA or gDNA that came from T cells, B-cell-depleted T cells, or PBMCs.

Authors' analysis steps: Nucleated cell number was recorded as an estimate derived from reference gene primer amplification. The table came from immunoSEQ multiplex PCR; TCRdb's copy has only in-frame clones and leaves some out. That table gives V, J and clone size, and the DNA gave D and trimming. The sample holds about 210,000 clones, approximately 85% seen once. Seattle patient enrollment occurred during active infection, with longitudinal follow-up thereafter. This clonotype originated in a man in his fifties with COVID-19, enrolled during active disease. The specimen sequenced was peripheral blood. The gene calls are TRBV4-1 and TRBJ1-1; the D gene is possibly TRBD1 (5 bases). The CDR3 spells CASSQVSQGGTEAFF. The CDR3 region has the DNA TGCGCCAGCAGCCAAGTTAGTCAGGGTGGCACTGAAGCTTTCTTT.